Reported below is one TCR beta chain. Its target is unknown. At one end, the junction sequence differs from germline, possibly due to a read error. RNA was extracted from bulk tissue without any cell sorting. More than 3 cm separated this lung sample from the edge of the tumor. Between August and November 2014, newly diagnosed, chemotherapy-naive lung cancer patients underwent thoracic surgery in China. The germline gives CDR1 SGHAT, CDR2 FQDESV (reference sequence). The CDR3 has 15 amino acids. TCRbeta libraries were built with three rounds of nested PCR, modified from ARM-PCR. TCRdb called the multiplex PCR reads again in MiXCR, with one record for every CDR3 protein. Among tens of thousands of distinct CDR3 sequences listed, roughly 80% were seen once. The sample originates from a study of tumor and adjacent non-tumor tissue in lung cancer. Overall study: Histology: about a dozen adenocarcinoma, a couple of squamous cell carcinoma, 1 small cell lung cancer. General study points: Top 100 clones took a larger repertoire share in normal lung.

Sequencing input: distant non-tumor lung tissue. This clonotype was sampled from a man aged 55 to 70 with non-small cell lung cancer. This chain joins TRBV11-1 and TRBJ2-2; D perhaps matches TRBD1 (5 bases). CDR3 sequence: CASRLRAGITWELFF. The CDR3 DNA follows: TGTGCCAGCAGATTACGTGCAGGGATCACCTGGGAGCTGTTTTTT.